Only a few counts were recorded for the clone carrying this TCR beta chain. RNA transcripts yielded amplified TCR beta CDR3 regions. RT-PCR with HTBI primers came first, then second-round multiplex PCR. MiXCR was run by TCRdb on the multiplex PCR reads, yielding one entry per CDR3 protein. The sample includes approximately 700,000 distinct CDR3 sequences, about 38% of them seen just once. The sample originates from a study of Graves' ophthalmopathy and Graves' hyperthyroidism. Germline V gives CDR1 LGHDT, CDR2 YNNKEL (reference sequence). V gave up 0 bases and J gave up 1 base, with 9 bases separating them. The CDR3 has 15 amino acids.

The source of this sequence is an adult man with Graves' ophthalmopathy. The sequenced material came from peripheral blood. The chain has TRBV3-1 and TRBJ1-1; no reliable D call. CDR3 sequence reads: CASSQEVGPNTEAFF. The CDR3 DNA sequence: TGTGCCAGCAGCCAAGAGGTTGGGCCGAACACTGAAGCTTTCTTT.